This TCR beta chain was recorded in a study of blood T cell repertoires in COVID-19. Study-wide context: There were acute and convalescent COVID-19 samples, and they came from the United States, Italy and Spain. The cDNA or gDNA used as material had been derived from T cells, B-cell-depleted T cells, or PBMCs.

The CDR3 covers 16 residues. Germline V gives CDR1 LGHNA, CDR2 YSLEER. J gave up 0 bases and V 5 bases, and 7 bases lay outside the gene matches. Per the original methods: From reference gene primer amplification, estimates of nucleated cell counts were derived. This table comes from immunoSEQ multiplex PCR, and its TCRdb copy is limited to in-frame clones, with some not included. That table is the source of V, J and clone size, and D and trimming were worked out from the DNA. The sample consists of about 88,000 clones, approximately 90% of them appearing once. V gene TRBV4-3 combines with J gene TRBJ2-1; 7 positions agree with TRBD2. This sequence originates from a man aged 55 to 70 with acute or convalescent COVID-19. Source material: peripheral blood. CDR3 nucleotides: TGCGCCAGCAGCACCGGCAGCGGGGCCTCCTACAATGAGCAGTTCTTC. Amino acid sequence: CASSTGSGASYNEQFF.